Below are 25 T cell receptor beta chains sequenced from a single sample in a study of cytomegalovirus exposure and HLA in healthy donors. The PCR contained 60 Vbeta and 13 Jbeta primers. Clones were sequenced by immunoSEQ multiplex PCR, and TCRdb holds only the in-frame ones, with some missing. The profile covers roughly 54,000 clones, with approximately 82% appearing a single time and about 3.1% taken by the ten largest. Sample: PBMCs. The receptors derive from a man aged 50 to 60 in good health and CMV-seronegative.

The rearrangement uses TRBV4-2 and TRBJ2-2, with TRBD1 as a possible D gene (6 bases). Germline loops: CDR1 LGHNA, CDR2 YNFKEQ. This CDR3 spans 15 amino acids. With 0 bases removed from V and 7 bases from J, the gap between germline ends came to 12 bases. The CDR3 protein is CASSQDRGNIGELFF. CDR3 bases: TGTGCCAGCAGCCAAGATAGGGGGAATATCGGGGAGCTGTTTTTT.

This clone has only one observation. The DNA of the CDR3 is TGTGCCAGCAGCCAACCTTCTCCGGTTCCTGGCTACACCTTC. This sequence encodes CASSQPSPVPGYTF. The V gene is TRBV4-2, the J gene TRBJ1-2; D unclear. CDR3 length equals 14 residues. Trimming took 2 bases from V and 7 from J, leaving 14 bases between them. CDR1 and CDR2 (germline): LGHNA, YNFKEQ.

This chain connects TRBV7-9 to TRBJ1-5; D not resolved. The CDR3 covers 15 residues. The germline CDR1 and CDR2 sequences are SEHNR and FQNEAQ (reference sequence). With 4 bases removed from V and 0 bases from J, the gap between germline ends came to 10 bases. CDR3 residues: CASSSGGTSNQPQHF. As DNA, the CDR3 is TGTGCCAGCAGCTCCGGCGGCACTAGCAATCAGCCCCAGCATTTT.

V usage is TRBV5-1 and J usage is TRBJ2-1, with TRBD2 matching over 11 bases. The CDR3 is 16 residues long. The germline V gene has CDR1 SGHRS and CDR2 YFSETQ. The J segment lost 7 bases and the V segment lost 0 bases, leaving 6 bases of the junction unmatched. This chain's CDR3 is CASSLGSSGGRNEQFF. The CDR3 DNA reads TGCGCCAGCAGCTTGGGCTCTAGCGGGGGGAGGAATGAGCAGTTCTTC.

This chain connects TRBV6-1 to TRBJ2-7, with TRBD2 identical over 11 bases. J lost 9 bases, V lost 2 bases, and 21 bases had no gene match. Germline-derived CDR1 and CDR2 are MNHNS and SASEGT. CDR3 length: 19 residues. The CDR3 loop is CASSEPRDLAGGRQVGQYF. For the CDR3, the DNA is TGTGCCAGCAGTGAACCCAGGGACCTAGCGGGGGGAAGGCAGGTGGGGCAGTACTTC.

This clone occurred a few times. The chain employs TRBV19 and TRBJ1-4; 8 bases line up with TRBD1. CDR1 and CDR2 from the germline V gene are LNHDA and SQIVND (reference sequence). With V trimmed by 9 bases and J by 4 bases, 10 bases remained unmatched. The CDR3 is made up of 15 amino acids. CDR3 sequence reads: CASKDRASVNEKLFF. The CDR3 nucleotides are TGTGCCAGCAAGGACAGGGCTTCGGTTAATGAAAAACTGTTTTTT. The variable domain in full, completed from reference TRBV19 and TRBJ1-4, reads DGGITQSPKYLFRKEGQNVTLSCEQNLNHDAMYWYRQDPGQGLRLIYYSQIVNDFQKGDIAEGYSVSREKKESFPLTVTSAQKNPTAFYLCASKDRASVNEKLFFGSGTQLSVL.

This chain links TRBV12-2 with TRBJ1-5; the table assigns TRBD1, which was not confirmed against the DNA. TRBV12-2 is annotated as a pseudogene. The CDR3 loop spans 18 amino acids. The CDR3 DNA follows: TGTGCAAGTCGCTTAAGGAAGGGCACGACAGGGCTCGGACAGCCCCAGCATTTT. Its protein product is CASRLRKGTTGLGQPQHF.

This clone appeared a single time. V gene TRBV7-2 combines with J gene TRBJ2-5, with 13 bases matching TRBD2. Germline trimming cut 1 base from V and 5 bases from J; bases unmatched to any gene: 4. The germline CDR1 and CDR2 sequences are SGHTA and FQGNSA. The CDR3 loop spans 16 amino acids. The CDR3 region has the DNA TGTGCCAGCAGCTTAGAGACTAGCGGGGGGCTGGAGACCCAGTACTTC. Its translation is CASSLETSGGLETQYF.

The CDR3 loop reads CASAVADNSPLHF. In nucleotides, the CDR3 is TGTGCTAGTGCCGTTGCGGATAATTCACCCCTCCACTTT. V and J are TRBV12-5 and TRBJ1-6; D unresolved. V lost 7 bases and J 5 bases, leaving 9 bases between the germline ends. CDR1 is LGHNT, CDR2 FRNRAP, per germline. The CDR3 has 13 amino acids. The whole variable domain, remainder taken from reference TRBV12-5 and TRBJ1-6, is DARVTQTPRHKVTEMGQEVTMRCQPILGHNTVFWYRQTMMQGLELLAYFRNRAPLDDSGMPKDRFSAEMPDATLATLKIQPSEPRDSAVYFCASAVADNSPLHFGNGTRLTVT.

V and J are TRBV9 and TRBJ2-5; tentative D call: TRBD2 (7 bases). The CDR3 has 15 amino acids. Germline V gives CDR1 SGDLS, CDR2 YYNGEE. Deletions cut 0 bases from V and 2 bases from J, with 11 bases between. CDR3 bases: TGTGCCAGCAGCGTAGCGGGGGGCCTTCAAGAGACCCAGTACTTC. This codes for CASSVAGGLQETQYF. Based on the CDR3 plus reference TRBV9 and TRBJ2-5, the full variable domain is DSGVTQTPKHLITATGQRVTLRCSPRSGDLSVYWYQQSLDQGLQFLIQYYNGEERAKGNILERFSAQQFPDLHSELNLSSLELGDSALYFCASSVAGGLQETQYFGPGTRLLVL.

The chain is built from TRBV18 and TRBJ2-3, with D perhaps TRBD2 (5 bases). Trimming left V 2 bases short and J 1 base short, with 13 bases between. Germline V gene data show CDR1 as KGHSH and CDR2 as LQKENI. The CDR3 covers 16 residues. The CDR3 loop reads CASSPKLAQGTDTQYF. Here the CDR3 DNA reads TGTGCCAGCTCACCAAAGCTAGCTCAGGGCACAGATACGCAGTATTTT.

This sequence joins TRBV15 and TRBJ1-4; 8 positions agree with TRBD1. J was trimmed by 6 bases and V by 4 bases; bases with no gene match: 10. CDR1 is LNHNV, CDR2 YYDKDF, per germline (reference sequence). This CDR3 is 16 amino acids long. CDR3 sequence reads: CATSKLRDRPYEKLFF. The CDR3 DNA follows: TGTGCCACCAGCAAACTTCGGGACAGGCCGTATGAAAAACTGTTTTTT.

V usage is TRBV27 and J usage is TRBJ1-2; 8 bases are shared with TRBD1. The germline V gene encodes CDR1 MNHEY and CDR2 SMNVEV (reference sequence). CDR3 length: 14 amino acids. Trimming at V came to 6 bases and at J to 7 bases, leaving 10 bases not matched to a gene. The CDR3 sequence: CASSQTWTGFGYTF. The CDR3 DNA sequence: TGTGCCAGCAGCCAAACCTGGACAGGGTTTGGCTACACCTTC.

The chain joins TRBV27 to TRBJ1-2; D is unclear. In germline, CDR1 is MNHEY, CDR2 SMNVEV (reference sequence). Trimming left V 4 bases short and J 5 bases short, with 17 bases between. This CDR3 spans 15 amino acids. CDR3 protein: CASSSPERAGYGYTF. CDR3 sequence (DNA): TGTGCCAGCAGTTCCCCGGAGAGAGCGGGGTATGGCTACACCTTC.

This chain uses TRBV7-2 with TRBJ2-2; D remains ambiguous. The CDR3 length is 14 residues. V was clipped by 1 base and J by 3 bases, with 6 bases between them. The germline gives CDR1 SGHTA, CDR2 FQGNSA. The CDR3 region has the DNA TGTGCCAGCAGCTTAGACTTTTACACCGGGGAGCTGTTTTTT. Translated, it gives CASSLDFYTGELFF.

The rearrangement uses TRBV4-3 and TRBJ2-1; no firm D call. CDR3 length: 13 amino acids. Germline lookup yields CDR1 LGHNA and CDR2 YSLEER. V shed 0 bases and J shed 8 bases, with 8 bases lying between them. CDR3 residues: CASSQDRRDEQFF. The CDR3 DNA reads TGCGCCAGCAGCCAAGATCGCCGGGATGAGCAGTTCTTC.

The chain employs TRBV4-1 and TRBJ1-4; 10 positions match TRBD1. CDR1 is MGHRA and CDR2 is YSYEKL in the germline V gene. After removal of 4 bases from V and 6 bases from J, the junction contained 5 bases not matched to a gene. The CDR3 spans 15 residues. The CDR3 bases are TGCGCCAGCAGCCTCGCGGGGACAGGGGATGAAAAACTGTTTTTT. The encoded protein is CASSLAGTGDEKLFF.

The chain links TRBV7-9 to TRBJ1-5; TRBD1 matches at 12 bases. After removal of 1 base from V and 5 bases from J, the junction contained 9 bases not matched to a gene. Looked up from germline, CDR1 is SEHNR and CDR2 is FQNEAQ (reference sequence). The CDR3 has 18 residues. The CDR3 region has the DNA TGTGCCAGCAGCTTAGTAGTGGGACAGGGGGCGGTAGATCAGCCCCAGCATTTT. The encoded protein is CASSLVVGQGAVDQPQHF.

The CDR3 protein is CAISDDGRAGLAEKLFF. The CDR3 nucleotides read TGTGCCATCAGTGATGACGGACGGGCAGGGCTTGCGGAAAAACTGTTTTTT. The genes are TRBV10-3 and TRBJ1-4, with D perhaps matching TRBD1 (5 bases). CDR3 size: 17 residues. Trimming shortened V by 3 bases and J by 8 bases, and 22 bases separated the two germline ends. Germline CDR1 and CDR2: ENHRY and SYGVKD.

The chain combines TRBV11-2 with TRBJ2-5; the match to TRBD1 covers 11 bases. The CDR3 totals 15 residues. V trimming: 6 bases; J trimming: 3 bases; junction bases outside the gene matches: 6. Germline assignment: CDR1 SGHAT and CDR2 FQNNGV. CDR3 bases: TGTGCCAGCAGTTTGGACAGGGGGCAGGAAGAGACCCAGTACTTC. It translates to CASSLDRGQEETQYF.

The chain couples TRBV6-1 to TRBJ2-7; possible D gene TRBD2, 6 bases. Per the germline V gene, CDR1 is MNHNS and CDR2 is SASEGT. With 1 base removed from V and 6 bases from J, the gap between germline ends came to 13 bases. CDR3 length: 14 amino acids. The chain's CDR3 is CASSEVSLRGEQYF. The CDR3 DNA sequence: TGTGCCAGCAGTGAAGTCTCCTTGCGGGGCGAGCAGTACTTC.

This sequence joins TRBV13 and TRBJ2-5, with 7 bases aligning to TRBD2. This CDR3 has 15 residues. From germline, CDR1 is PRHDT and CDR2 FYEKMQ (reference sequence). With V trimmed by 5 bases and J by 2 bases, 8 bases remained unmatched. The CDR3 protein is CASSPGTTVQETQYF. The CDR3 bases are TGTGCCAGCAGCCCCGGGACTACCGTTCAAGAGACCCAGTACTTC.

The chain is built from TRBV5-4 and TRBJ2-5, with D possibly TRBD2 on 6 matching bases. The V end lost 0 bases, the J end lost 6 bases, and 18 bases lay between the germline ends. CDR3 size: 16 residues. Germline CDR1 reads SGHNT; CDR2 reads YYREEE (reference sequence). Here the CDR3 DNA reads TGTGCCAGCAGCTTGGCCCGGGAGCCTGAGGGGAAGACCCAGTACTTC. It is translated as CASSLAREPEGKTQYF.

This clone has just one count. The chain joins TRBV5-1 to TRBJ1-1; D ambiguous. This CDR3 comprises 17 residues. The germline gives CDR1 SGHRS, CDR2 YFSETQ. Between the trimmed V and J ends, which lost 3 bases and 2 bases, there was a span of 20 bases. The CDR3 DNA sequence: TGCGCCAGCAGCTCCTTCGGGATGGGGTCTGCAAACACTGAAGCTTTCTTT. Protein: CASSSFGMGSANTEAFF.

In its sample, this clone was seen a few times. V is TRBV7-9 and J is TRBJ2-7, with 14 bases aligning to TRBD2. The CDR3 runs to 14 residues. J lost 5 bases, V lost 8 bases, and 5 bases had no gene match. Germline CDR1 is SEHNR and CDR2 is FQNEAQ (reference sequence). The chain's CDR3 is CASRLAGGRDEQYF. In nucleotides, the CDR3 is TGTGCCAGCCGACTAGCGGGGGGGCGGGACGAGCAGTACTTC.